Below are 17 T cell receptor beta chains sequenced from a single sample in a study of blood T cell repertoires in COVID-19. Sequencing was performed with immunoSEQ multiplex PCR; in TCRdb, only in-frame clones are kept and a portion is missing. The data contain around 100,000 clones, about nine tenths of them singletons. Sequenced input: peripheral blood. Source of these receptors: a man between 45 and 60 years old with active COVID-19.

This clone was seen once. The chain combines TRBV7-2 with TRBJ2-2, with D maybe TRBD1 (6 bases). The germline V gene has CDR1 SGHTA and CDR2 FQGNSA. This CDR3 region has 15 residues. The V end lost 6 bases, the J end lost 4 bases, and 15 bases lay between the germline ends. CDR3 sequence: CASSTSVGATGELFF. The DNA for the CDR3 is TGTGCCAGCAGTACCTCAGTGGGGGCCACCGGGGAGCTGTTTTTT.

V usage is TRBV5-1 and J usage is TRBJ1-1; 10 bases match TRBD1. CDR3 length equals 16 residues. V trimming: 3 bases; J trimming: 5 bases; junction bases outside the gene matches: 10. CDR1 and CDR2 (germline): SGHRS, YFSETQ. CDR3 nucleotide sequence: TGCGCCAGCAGCTCCGGGACAGGGGCCTCGGGGACTGAAGCTTTCTTT. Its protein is CASSSGTGASGTEAFF. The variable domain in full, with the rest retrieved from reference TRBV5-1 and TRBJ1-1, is KAGVTQTPRYLIKTRGQQVTLSCSPISGHRSVSWYQQTPGQGLQFLFEYFSETQRNKGNFPGRFSGRQFSNSRSEMNVSTLELGDSALYLCASSSGTGASGTEAFFGQGTRLTVV.

CDR3 sequence: CASSLLGTGNQPQHF. The CDR3 DNA reads TGTGCCAGCAGTTTGCTCGGTACGGGCAATCAGCCCCAGCATTTT. The chain carries TRBV28 and TRBJ1-5, with D unresolved. Between the trimmed V and J ends, which lost 3 bases and 2 bases, there was a span of 11 bases. Germline CDR1 reads MDHEN; CDR2 reads SYDVKM. The CDR3 has 15 residues.

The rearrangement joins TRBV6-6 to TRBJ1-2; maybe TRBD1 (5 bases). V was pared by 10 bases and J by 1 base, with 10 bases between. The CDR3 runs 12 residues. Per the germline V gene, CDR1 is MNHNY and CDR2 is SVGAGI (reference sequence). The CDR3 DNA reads TGTGCCATTAAGGGGATTAACTATGGCTACACCTTC. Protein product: CAIKGINYGYTF.

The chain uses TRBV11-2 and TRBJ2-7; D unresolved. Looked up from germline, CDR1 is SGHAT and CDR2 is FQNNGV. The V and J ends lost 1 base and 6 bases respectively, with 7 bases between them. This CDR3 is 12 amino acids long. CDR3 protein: CASSLGAGEQYF. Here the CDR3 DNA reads TGTGCCAGCAGCTTAGGGGCAGGCGAGCAGTACTTC.

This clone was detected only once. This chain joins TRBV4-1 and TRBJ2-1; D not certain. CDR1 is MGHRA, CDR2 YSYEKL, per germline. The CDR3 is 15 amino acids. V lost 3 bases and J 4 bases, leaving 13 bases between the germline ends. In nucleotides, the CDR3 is TGCGCCAGCAGCCATTTGAGCTACCCTTACAATGAGCAGTTCTTC. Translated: CASSHLSYPYNEQFF.

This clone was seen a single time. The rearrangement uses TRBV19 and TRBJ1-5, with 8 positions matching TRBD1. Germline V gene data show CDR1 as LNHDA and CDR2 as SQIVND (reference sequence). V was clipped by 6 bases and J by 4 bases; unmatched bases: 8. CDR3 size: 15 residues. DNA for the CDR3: TGTGCCAGTAGCCGGACAGGGCAACGTAATCAGCCCCAGCATTTT. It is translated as CASSRTGQRNQPQHF.

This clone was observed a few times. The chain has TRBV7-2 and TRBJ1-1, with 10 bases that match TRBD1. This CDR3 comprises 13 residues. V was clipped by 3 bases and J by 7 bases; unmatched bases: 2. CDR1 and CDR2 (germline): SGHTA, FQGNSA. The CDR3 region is CASSFRDRGEAFF. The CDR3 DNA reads TGTGCCAGCAGCTTCCGGGACAGGGGTGAAGCTTTCTTT.

The CDR3 spells CASSPPRNTEAFF. The CDR3 DNA follows: TGTGCCAGCAGCCCCCCCCGGAACACTGAAGCTTTCTTT. The chain carries TRBV11-2 and TRBJ1-1; D gene unclear. Germline V gene sequence: CDR1 SGHAT, CDR2 FQNNGV. This CDR3 has 13 residues. The ends were cut back, 5 bases at V and 1 base at J, with 8 bases in the middle.

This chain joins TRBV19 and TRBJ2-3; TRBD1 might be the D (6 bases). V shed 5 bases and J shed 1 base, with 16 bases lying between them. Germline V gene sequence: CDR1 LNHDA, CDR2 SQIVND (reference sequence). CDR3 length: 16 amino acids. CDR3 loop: CASSGARAGGTDTQYF. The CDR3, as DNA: TGTGCCAGTAGTGGCGCCCGGGCAGGGGGCACAGATACGCAGTATTTT. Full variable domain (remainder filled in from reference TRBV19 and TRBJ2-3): DGGITQSPKYLFRKEGQNVTLSCEQNLNHDAMYWYRQDPGQGLRLIYYSQIVNDFQKGDIAEGYSVSREKKESFPLTVTSAQKNPTAFYLCASSGARAGGTDTQYFGPGTRLTVL.

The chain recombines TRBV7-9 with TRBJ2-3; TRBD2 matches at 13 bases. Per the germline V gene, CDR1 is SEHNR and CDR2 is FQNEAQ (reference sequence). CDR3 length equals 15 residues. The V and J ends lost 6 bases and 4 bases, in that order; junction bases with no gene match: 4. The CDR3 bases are TGTGCCAGCAGGCGGACTAGCGGGAGCGCAGATACGCAGTATTTT. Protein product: CASRRTSGSADTQYF.

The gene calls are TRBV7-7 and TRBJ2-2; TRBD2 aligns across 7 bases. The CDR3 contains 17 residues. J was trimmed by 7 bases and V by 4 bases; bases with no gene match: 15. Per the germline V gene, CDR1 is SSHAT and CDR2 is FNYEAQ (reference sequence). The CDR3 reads CASSSLVLADWSGELFF. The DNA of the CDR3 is TGTGCCAGCAGCTCCTTAGTTCTAGCGGACTGGAGCGGGGAGCTGTTTTTT.

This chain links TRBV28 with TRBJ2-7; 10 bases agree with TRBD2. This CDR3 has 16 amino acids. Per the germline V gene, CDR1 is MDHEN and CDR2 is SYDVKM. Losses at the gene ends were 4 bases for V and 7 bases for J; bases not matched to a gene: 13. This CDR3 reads CASSSASASGRLEQYV. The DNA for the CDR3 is TGTGCCAGCAGTTCCGCCTCAGCTAGCGGGAGACTTGAGCAGTACGTC.

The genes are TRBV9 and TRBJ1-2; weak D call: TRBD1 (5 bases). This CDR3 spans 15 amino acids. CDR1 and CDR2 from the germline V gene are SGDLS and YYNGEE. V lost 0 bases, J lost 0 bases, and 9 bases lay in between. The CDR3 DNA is TGTGCCAGCAGCGTAGGGAGGGGACCTAACTATGGCTACACCTTC. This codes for CASSVGRGPNYGYTF. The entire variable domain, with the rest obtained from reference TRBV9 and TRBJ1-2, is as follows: DSGVTQTPKHLITATGQRVTLRCSPRSGDLSVYWYQQSLDQGLQFLIQYYNGEERAKGNILERFSAQQFPDLHSELNLSSLELGDSALYFCASSVGRGPNYGYTFGSGTRLTVV.

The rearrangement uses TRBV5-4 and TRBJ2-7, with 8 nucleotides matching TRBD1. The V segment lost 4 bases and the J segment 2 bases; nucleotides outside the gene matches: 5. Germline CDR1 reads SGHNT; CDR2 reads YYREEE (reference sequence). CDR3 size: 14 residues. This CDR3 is CASSISRGPYEQYF. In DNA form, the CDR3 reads TGTGCCAGCAGCATAAGCAGGGGGCCCTACGAGCAGTACTTC.

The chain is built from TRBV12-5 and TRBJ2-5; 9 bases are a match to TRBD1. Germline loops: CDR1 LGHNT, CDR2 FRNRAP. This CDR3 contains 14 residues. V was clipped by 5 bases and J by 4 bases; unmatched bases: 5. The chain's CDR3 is CASGVGQGLETQYF. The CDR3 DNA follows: TGTGCTAGTGGTGTAGGACAGGGGTTAGAGACCCAGTACTTC.

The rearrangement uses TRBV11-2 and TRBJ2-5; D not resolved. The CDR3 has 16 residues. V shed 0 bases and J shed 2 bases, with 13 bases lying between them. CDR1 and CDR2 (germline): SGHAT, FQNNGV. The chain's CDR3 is CASSLELDFGQETQYF. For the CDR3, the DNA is TGTGCCAGCAGCTTAGAACTTGACTTCGGGCAAGAGACCCAGTACTTC. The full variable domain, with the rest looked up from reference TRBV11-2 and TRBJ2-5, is EAGVAQSPRYKIIEKRQSVAFWCNPISGHATLYWYQQILGQGPKLLIQFQNNGVVDDSQLPKDRFSAERLKGVDSTLKIQPAKLEDSAVYLCASSLELDFGQETQYFGPGTRLLVL.